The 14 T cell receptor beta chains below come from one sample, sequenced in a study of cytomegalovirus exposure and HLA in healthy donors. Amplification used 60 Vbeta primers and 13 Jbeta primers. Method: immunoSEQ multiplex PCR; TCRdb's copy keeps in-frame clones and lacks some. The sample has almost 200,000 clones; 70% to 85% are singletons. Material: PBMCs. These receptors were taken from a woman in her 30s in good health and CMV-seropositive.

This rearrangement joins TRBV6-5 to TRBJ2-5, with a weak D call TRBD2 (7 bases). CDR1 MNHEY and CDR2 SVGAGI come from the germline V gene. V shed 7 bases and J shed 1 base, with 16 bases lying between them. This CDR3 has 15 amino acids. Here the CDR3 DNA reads TGTGCCAGCACTGTCCGGGGGGCGTCCCAAGAGACCCAGTACTTC. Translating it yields CASTVRGASQETQYF.

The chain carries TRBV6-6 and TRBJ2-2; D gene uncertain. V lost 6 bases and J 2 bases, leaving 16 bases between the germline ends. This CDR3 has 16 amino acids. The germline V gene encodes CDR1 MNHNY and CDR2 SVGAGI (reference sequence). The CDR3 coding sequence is TGTGCCAGCAGCGACCAAGGAGCCGGAAACACCGGGGAGCTGTTTTTT. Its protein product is CASSDQGAGNTGELFF.

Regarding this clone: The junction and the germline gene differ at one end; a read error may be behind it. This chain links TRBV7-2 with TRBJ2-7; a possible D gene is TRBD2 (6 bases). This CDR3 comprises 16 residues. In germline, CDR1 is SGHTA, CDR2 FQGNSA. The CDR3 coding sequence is TGTGCCAGCAGTTTAGGACTATCTTCCATCTCCTACGAGCAGTACTTC. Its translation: CASSLGLSSISYEQYF.

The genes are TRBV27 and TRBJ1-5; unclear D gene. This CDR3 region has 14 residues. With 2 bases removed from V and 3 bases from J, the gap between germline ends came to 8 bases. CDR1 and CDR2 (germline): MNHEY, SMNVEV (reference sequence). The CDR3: CASSLAGYNQPQHF. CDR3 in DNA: TGTGCCAGCAGTTTAGCCGGGTACAATCAGCCCCAGCATTTT.

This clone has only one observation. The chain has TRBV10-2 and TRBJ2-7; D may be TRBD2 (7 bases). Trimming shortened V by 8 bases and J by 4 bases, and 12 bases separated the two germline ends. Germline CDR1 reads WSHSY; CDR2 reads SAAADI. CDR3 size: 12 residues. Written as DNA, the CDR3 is TGCGCCAGCGGGAGGGGGGGTTACGAGCAGTACTTC. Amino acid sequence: CASGRGGYEQYF.

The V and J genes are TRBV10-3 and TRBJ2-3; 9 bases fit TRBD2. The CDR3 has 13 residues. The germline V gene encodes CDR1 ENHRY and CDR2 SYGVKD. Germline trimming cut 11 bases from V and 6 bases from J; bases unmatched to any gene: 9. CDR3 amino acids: CAQSMSGRDTQYF. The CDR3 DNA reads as TGTGCCCAGTCGATGAGCGGGAGGGATACGCAGTATTTT.

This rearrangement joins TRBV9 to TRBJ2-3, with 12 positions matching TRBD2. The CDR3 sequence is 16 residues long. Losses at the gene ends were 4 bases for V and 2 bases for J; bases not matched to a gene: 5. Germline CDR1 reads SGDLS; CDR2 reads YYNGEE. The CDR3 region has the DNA TGTGCCAGCAGCCCTTGGACTAGCGGGACCACAGATACGCAGTATTTT. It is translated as CASSPWTSGTTDTQYF.

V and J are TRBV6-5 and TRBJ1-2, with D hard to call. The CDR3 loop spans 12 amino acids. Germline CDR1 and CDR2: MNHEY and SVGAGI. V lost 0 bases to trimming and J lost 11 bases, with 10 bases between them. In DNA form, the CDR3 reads TGTGCCAGCAGTTACTCGATGGAGGCTTACACCTTC. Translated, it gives CASSYSMEAYTF.

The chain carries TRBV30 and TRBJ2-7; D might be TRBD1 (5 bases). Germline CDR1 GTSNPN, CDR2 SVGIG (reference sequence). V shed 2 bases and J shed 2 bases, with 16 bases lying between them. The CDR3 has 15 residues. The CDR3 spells CAWSSGIGAPYEQYF. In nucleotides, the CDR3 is TGTGCCTGGAGTTCTGGGATTGGGGCCCCCTACGAGCAGTACTTC.

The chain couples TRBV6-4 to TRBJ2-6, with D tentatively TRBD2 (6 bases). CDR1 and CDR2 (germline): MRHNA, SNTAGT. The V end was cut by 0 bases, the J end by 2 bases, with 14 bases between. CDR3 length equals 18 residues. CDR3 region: CASSDSRLANAGANVLTF. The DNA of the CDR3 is TGTGCCAGCAGTGACTCAAGGCTAGCGAACGCTGGGGCCAACGTCCTGACTTTC.

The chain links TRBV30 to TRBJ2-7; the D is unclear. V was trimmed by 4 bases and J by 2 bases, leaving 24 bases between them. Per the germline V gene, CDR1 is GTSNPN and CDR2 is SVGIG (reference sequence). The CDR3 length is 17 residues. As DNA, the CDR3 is TGTGCCTGGACGAATCTGACGGCCCGCAGGCCCCCCTACGAGCAGTACTTC. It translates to CAWTNLTARRPPYEQYF. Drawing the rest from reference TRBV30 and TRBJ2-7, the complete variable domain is SQTIHQWPATLVQPVGSPLSLECTVEGTSNPNLYWYRQAAGRGLQLLFYSVGIGQISSEVPQNLSASRPQDRQFILSSKKLLLSDSGFYLCAWTNLTARRPPYEQYFGPGTRLTVT.

CDR3 region: CAWTPGSGANVLTF. The CDR3 DNA sequence: TGTGCCTGGACCCCAGGCTCTGGGGCCAACGTCCTGACTTTC. The chain combines TRBV30 with TRBJ2-6; D call uncertain. In germline, CDR1 is GTSNPN, CDR2 SVGIG (reference sequence). Trimming took 4 bases from V and 0 from J, leaving 7 bases between them. There are 14 residues in the CDR3.

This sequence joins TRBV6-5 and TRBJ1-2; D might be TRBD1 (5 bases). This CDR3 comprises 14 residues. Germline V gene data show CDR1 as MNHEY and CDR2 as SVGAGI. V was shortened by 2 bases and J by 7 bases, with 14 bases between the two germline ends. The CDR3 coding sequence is TGTGCCAGCAGTTACCCCGACGCGGGGGGTGGCTACACCTTC. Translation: CASSYPDAGGGYTF.

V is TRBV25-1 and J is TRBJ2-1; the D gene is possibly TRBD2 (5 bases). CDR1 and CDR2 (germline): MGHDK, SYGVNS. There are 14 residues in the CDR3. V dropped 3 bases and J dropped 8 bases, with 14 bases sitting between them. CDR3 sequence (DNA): TGTGCCAGCAGTGATGGACTGGGCTTAGATGAGCAGTTCTTC. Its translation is CASSDGLGLDEQFF.